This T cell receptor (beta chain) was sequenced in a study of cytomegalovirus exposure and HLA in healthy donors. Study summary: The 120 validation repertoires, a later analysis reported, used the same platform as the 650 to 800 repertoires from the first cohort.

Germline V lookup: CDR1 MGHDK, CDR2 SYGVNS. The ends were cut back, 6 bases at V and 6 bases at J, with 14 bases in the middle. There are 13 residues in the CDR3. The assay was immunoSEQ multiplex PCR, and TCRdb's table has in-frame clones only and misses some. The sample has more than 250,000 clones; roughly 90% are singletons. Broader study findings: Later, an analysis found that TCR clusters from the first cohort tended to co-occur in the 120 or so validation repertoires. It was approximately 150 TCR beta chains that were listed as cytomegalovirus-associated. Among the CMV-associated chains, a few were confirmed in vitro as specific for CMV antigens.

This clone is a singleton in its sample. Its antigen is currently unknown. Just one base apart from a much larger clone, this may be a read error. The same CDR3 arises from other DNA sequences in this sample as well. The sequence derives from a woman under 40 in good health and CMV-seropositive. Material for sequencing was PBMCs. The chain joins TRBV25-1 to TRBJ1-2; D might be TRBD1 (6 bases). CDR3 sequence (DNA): TGTGCCAGCAGCTCAACAGGGAGAAATGGCTACACCTTC. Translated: CASSSTGRNGYTF.